This T cell receptor beta chain was observed in a study of early T cells in non-severe SARS-CoV-2 infection. About the research overall: From unsorted whole blood, bulk RNA was sequenced, and the chains remained unpaired.

In the library, individual cDNA molecules carried attached unique molecular identifiers. TCRdb processed the 5' RACE reads anew with MiXCR; each CDR3 protein has one entry. The table includes 68,000 or so distinct CDR3 sequences, approximately 10% detected once. A few counts support this clonotype. Its antigen remains unknown. General observations from the study: Database matching using VDJdb favored anti-spike CD8 responses, with private and CD4 specificities left missing.

This CDR3 is 15 amino acids long. The ends were cut back, 2 bases at V and 6 bases at J, with 14 bases in the middle. The germline V gene encodes CDR1 MDHEN and CDR2 SYDVKM. The sequenced sample consisted of whole blood. The chain carries TRBV28 and TRBJ2-1, with a weak D call TRBD2 (5 bases). This clonotype originated in an adult who was a healthcare worker with PCR-confirmed SARS-CoV-2 infection or an uninfected control (not recorded which). CDR3 in amino acids: CASSLPPASPNEQFF. The CDR3 coding sequence is TGTGCCAGCAGTTTACCCCCGGCTAGCCCCAATGAGCAGTTCTTC.